This T cell receptor (beta chain) emerged from a study of control samples from healthy donors and cancer patients. There are 13 residues in the CDR3. With 3 bases removed from V and 8 bases from J, the gap between germline ends came to 11 bases. The germline gives CDR1 MNHEY, CDR2 SVGAGI. TCRdb's copy holds only in-frame clones and misses some; the assay was immunoSEQ multiplex PCR. The data contain 150,000 to 160,000 clones, approximately 93% of them singletons. This chain uses TRBV6-5 with TRBJ2-1; D is undetermined. Sequenced: blood. The TCR was taken from a man in his fifties in good health. Here the CDR3 reads CASSYEGRHEQFF. In DNA form, the CDR3 reads TGTGCCAGCAGTTATGAAGGCCGGCATGAGCAGTTCTTC.